This TCR beta chain was recorded in a study of blood T cell repertoires in COVID-19. TCRdb's table, derived via immunoSEQ multiplex PCR, lists solely in-frame clones and lacks some. The table lists about 200,000 clones, approximately 80% of them singletons. Germline V gives CDR1 SNHLY, CDR2 FYNNEI. The CDR3 spans 12 residues. V was cut by 4 bases and J by 4 bases, with 6 bases left in between. The sample comprised peripheral blood. The J gene is TRBJ2-3, the V gene TRBV2, with D possibly matching TRBD2 (5 bases). This TCR was sampled from a woman of 80 years or more with COVID-19, enrolled during active disease. CDR3 loop: CASSGGSDTQYF. CDR3 DNA: TGTGCCAGCAGTGGAGGGTCAGATACGCAGTATTTT.